These 19 T cell receptor beta chains originate from one sample sequenced in a study of blood T cells in healthy people across ages. Alongside a J-beta primer mix, a sample-barcoded 5' primer served in a second PCR lasting roughly 7 to 12 cycles. TCRdb used MiXCR to reprocess the 5' RACE reads, holding one entry per CDR3 protein. The data show around 500,000 distinct CDR3 sequences, more than 45% seen once. The sample consisted of blood. All receptors derive from a man older than 75 in good health.

The chain is built from TRBV4-2 and TRBJ2-7; 9 nucleotides agree with TRBD1. The CDR3 contains 15 residues. Germline V lookup: CDR1 LGHNA, CDR2 YNFKEQ. V dropped 2 bases and J dropped 1; count of bases not matched to a gene: 3. The chain's CDR3 is CASSQQGQGSYEQYF. The CDR3 DNA is TGTGCCAGCAGCCAACAGGGACAGGGATCCTACGAGCAGTACTTC.

The chain links TRBV2 to TRBJ2-7; 11 bases align to TRBD1. The CDR3 contains 16 residues. J lost 3 bases, V lost 6 bases, and 10 bases had no gene match. CDR1 is SNHLY and CDR2 is FYNNEI in the germline V gene. The CDR3 reads CASSYIGQGAHYEQYF. CDR3 nucleotides: TGTGCCAGCAGCTATATCGGACAGGGGGCCCACTACGAGCAGTACTTC.

The chain recombines TRBV28 with TRBJ2-5; D possibly corresponds to TRBD1 (6 bases). Looked up from germline, CDR1 is MDHEN and CDR2 is SYDVKM. V shed 6 bases and J shed 5 bases, with 13 bases lying between them. The CDR3 totals 13 residues. DNA for the CDR3: TGTGCCAGCAGGAGTACAGGGATCGAGACCCAGTACTTC. Its translation is CASRSTGIETQYF.

This clonotype was observed a handful of times. The chain couples TRBV12-3 or TRBV12-4 to TRBJ2-7; D ambiguous. The CDR3 sequence is 14 residues long. Deletions cut 0 bases from V and 5 bases from J, with 11 bases between. The CDR3 DNA reads as TGTGCCAGCAGTTTAGCATGGGGTCGGCACGAGCAGTACTTC. It is translated as CASSLAWGRHEQYF.

This clonotype was seen a handful of times. The rearrangement links TRBV5-1 to TRBJ2-5; the D gene is possibly TRBD1 (5 bases). Judging by the DNA end, TRBJ2-7 fits better; the J call may be wrong. The CDR3 loop spans 14 amino acids. Germline V gene data show CDR1 as SGHRS and CDR2 as YFSETQ. The CDR3 bases are TGCGCCAGCAGCTTGGAACAGGACTCCTACGAGCAGTACTTC. Encoded protein: CASSLEQDSYEQYF.

This clonotype was picked up one time. The V gene is TRBV25-1, the J gene TRBJ1-2, with D uncertain. The ends were cut back, 3 bases at V and 8 bases at J, with 13 bases in the middle. This CDR3 is built from 13 residues. The germline CDR1 and CDR2 sequences are MGHDK and SYGVNS. CDR3 protein: CASSDNPPGGYTF. The CDR3 nucleotides are TGTGCCAGCAGTGACAACCCCCCTGGAGGCTACACCTTC.

The chain links TRBV5-1 to TRBJ2-3; 9 bases line up with TRBD1. CDR3 length equals 16 residues. CDR1 is SGHRS, CDR2 YFSETQ, per germline. V shed 4 bases, J shed 1 base, and the junction held 7 bases outside the gene matches. CDR3 nucleotides: TGCGCCAGCAGCCGTCGGGGGGACAGGGGCACAGATACGCAGTATTTT. Translation: CASSRRGDRGTDTQYF.

This clonotype has just a few counts. The rearrangement joins TRBV29-1 to TRBJ2-1; 10 nucleotides agree with TRBD2. This CDR3 contains 14 residues. Germline V gene lookup returns CDR1 SQVTM and CDR2 ANQGSEA. Germline trimming cut 7 bases from V and 3 bases from J; bases unmatched to any gene: 6. The CDR3 DNA sequence: TGCAGCGCTAAGACTAGCGGGTTCTACAATGAGCAGTTCTTC. Amino acids: CSAKTSGFYNEQFF.

This clonotype has just one count. The V and J genes are TRBV4-3 and TRBJ1-1, with unresolved D. This CDR3 spans 16 amino acids. The V gene's germline CDR1 is LGHNA and CDR2 YSLEER. Trimming cost V 0 bases and J 1 base, with 12 bases left between them. The CDR3 loop is CASSQEWRAGNTEAFF. The CDR3 DNA reads TGCGCCAGCAGCCAAGAGTGGAGGGCAGGGAACACTGAAGCTTTCTTT.

This rearrangement joins TRBV27 to TRBJ2-7; 7 bases match TRBD1. Germline CDR1 reads MNHEY; CDR2 reads SMNVEV (reference sequence). The CDR3 is 16 residues long. V lost 4 bases and J lost 0; bases outside the gene matches: 9. The CDR3 DNA reads as TGTGCCAGCAGTTACGACAGGGCCCCCCGCTCCTACGAGCAGTACTTC. Residues: CASSYDRAPRSYEQYF.

V gene TRBV7-9 combines with J gene TRBJ2-3; 8 nucleotides agree with TRBD1. Germline lookup yields CDR1 SEHNR and CDR2 FQNEAQ (reference sequence). Losses at the gene ends were 7 bases for V and 1 base for J; bases not matched to a gene: 13. This CDR3 is built from 17 residues. The CDR3 nucleotides are TGTGCCAGCACGTCTAACCTAGGGACAGGCCGCACAGATACGCAGTATTTT. Translated: CASTSNLGTGRTDTQYF.

The V gene is TRBV27, the J gene TRBJ2-1; D gene ambiguous. The CDR3 has 14 amino acids. Per the germline V gene, CDR1 is MNHEY and CDR2 is SMNVEV (reference sequence). Deletions cut 6 bases from V and 9 bases from J, with 18 bases between. The DNA for the CDR3 is TGTGCCAGCAGACCCCCGGGTCACACCACTGAGCAGTTCTTC. Residues: CASRPPGHTTEQFF.

The chain employs TRBV5-1 and TRBJ2-4; 10 positions match TRBD1. The end of the DNA aligns better with TRBJ2-7, so the J call may be wrong. The CDR3 runs to 14 residues. Germline V CDR1 and CDR2: SGHRS, YFSETQ. The CDR3 is CASSRTGGVLEQYF. The CDR3 nucleotides read TGCGCCAGCAGCAGGACAGGGGGGGTACTCGAGCAGTACTTC.

The chain has TRBV20-1 and TRBJ2-3; D call uncertain. The V end was cut by 0 bases, the J end by 0 bases, with 10 bases between. CDR1 DFQATT and CDR2 SNEGSKA come from the germline V gene (reference sequence). The length of the CDR3 is 15 residues. Here the CDR3 reads CSARDLLTSTDTQYF. Written as DNA, the CDR3 is TGCAGTGCTAGAGATCTGCTCACGAGCACAGATACGCAGTATTTT.

The chain recombines TRBV7-9 with TRBJ2-3, with 7 bases lining up with TRBD1. This CDR3 region has 15 residues. Germline V lookup: CDR1 SEHNR, CDR2 FQNEAQ (reference sequence). With V trimmed by 3 bases and J by 12 bases, 15 bases remained unmatched. The CDR3 region is CASSFRQGVGRTQYF. Written as DNA, the CDR3 is TGTGCCAGCAGCTTCCGACAGGGTGTAGGGAGAACCCAGTATTTT.

The chain recombines TRBV6-5 with TRBJ2-7; tentatively, D is TRBD1 or TRBD2 (5 bases each). Trimming shortened V by 2 bases and J by 2 bases, and 19 bases separated the two germline ends. This CDR3 spans 17 amino acids. Per germline, CDR1 MNHEY and CDR2 SVGAGI. The DNA for the CDR3 is TGTGCCAGCAGTTACGGGGGAACCCGGGACGTTCCCTACGAGCAGTACTTC. Protein sequence: CASSYGGTRDVPYEQYF.

V usage is TRBV7-2 and J usage is TRBJ2-3, with D possibly called TRBD1 or TRBD2 (5 bases each). Germline lookup yields CDR1 SGHTA and CDR2 FQGNSA. With 3 bases removed from V and 6 bases from J, the gap between germline ends came to 16 bases. This CDR3 comprises 15 residues. The CDR3 DNA is TGTGCCAGCAGCTTGGGTAGAGGGGTAGGGGATACGCAGTATTTT. Translated, it gives CASSLGRGVGDTQYF.

In this sample, this clonotype turned up once. The DNA of the CDR3 is TGCAGCGTTCTTTCCTTCGGACAGGGCGGGACCGGGGAGCTGTTTTTT. It specifies CSVLSFGQGGTGELFF. This chain links TRBV29-1 with TRBJ2-2, with TRBD1 identical over 8 bases. This CDR3 spans 16 amino acids. Trimming took 5 bases from V and 5 from J; bases not matched to a gene: 13. Germline V CDR1 and CDR2: SQVTM, ANQGSEA.

V usage is TRBV12-3 or TRBV12-4 and J usage is TRBJ2-3; 9 nucleotides match TRBD2. The CDR3 has 15 residues. V was pared by 7 bases and J by 5 bases, with 10 bases of the junction left unmatched. CDR3: CASKGGGRALDTQYF. CDR3 DNA sequence: TGTGCCAGCAAGGGAGGCGGGAGGGCCTTAGATACGCAGTATTTT.